This entry concerns a single T cell receptor (beta chain). Its antigen is as yet unknown. The data stem from a study of T cell responses to AZD1222 COVID-19 vaccine. Produced via immunoSEQ multiplex PCR; TCRdb's table is partial and in-frame only. This repertoire shows some 130,000 clones, 75% to 90% found once; its top ten account for approximately 1.7%. Study conclusions and caveats: Rises in breadth and depth of Spike-specific TCRs came after two AZD1222 doses.

This CDR3 has 18 residues. The germline V gene has CDR1 MNHEY and CDR2 SMNVEV (reference sequence). V was cut by 2 bases and J by 0 bases, with 14 bases left in between. The sequenced sample was peripheral blood, obtained on day 0 of AZD1222 vaccination. The TCR originated in an adult in good health. The chain combines TRBV27 with TRBJ1-6, with TRBD1 as a possible D gene (5 bases). CDR3 protein: CASSLGGRASSYNSPLHF. The CDR3 bases are TGTGCCAGCAGTTTAGGGGGTCGGGCCAGCTCCTATAATTCACCCCTCCACTTT.